A single sample is the source of the 17 T cell receptor beta chains below, sequenced in a study of T-cell reconstitution after alpha-beta-depleted transplantation in children. The authors prepared the TCRbeta library with unique molecular identifiers. A single record per CDR3 protein comes from TCRdb applying MiXCR to the PCR reads. Counted here are approximately 520,000 distinct CDR3 sequences, approximately 32% occurring once; the ten biggest clones make up around 2.4%. The specimen was PBMCs from the stem cell graft donor, collected from the stem cell graft. The receptors here all came from a human donor who donated a stem cell graft to a child with aplastic anemia.

V usage is TRBV7-6 and J usage is TRBJ1-1, with D uncertain. V lost 4 bases and J 3 bases, leaving 12 bases between the germline ends. The length of the CDR3 is 14 residues. The germline V gene has CDR1 SGHVS and CDR2 FNYEAQ. The chain's CDR3 is CASSSPPGDTEAFF. CDR3 in DNA: TGTGCCAGCAGCTCCCCACCGGGCGACACTGAAGCTTTCTTT. The full variable domain, rest sourced from reference TRBV7-6 and TRBJ1-1, is GAGVSQSPRYKVTKRGQDVALRCDPISGHVSLYWYRQALGQGPEFLTYFNYEAQQDKSGLPNDRFSAERPEGSISTLTIQRTEQRDSAMYRCASSSPPGDTEAFFGQGTRLTVV.

The chain has TRBV9 and TRBJ1-1; D is uncertain. Trimming removed 0 bases at V and 4 bases at J, with 13 bases between. The CDR3 consists of 15 residues. Per the germline V gene, CDR1 is SGDLS and CDR2 is YYNGEE. The CDR3 sequence is CASSVATEALTEAFF. DNA for the CDR3: TGTGCCAGCAGCGTAGCTACGGAGGCGCTCACTGAAGCTTTCTTT.

The V and J genes are TRBV20-1 and TRBJ2-3; 7 nucleotides agree with TRBD2. The germline V gene has CDR1 DFQATT and CDR2 SNEGSKA (reference sequence). The CDR3 length is 14 residues. Germline trimming cut 0 bases from V and 6 bases from J; bases unmatched to any gene: 6. The CDR3 DNA reads TGCAGTGCTAGAGAGATGGGGGAGGGTGATACGCAGTATTTT. This sequence encodes CSAREMGEGDTQYF.

This rearrangement joins TRBV2 to TRBJ2-1, with 11 bases identical to TRBD1. The germline gives CDR1 SNHLY, CDR2 FYNNEI. The V segment lost 8 bases and the J segment 4 bases; nucleotides outside the gene matches: 7. The CDR3 sequence is 15 residues long. The CDR3 reads CASQFGTGGYNEQFF. The CDR3 region has the DNA TGTGCCAGCCAGTTCGGGACAGGGGGGTACAATGAGCAGTTCTTC.

About this clonotype itself: One end of the junction fails to match germline, which may point to a read error. The chain recombines TRBV9 with TRBJ2-4, with TRBD2 as a possible D gene (7 bases). The CDR3 has 15 residues. The germline V gene encodes CDR1 SGDLS and CDR2 YYNGEE. The CDR3 spells CAGSAGAGAKNIQYF. The CDR3 DNA reads TGTGCCGGCAGCGCGGGGGCGGGAGCCAAAAACATTCAGTACTTC.

The J gene is TRBJ2-5, the V gene TRBV19, with 7 nucleotides matching TRBD1. The CDR3 contains 15 residues. With 6 bases clipped from V and 3 bases from J, the junction kept 10 bases outside the gene matches. CDR1 LNHDA and CDR2 SQIVND come from the germline V gene (reference sequence). CDR3 loop: CASSQGGSYKETQYF. CDR3 sequence (DNA): TGTGCCAGTAGCCAAGGGGGCTCGTACAAAGAGACCCAGTACTTC. Using reference TRBV19 and TRBJ2-5 for the parts outside the CDR3, the full variable domain is DGGITQSPKYLFRKEGQNVTLSCEQNLNHDAMYWYRQDPGQGLRLIYYSQIVNDFQKGDIAEGYSVSREKKESFPLTVTSAQKNPTAFYLCASSQGGSYKETQYFGPGTRLLVL.

This clonotype was seen more than once but under ten times. The chain employs TRBV5-5 and TRBJ2-1; 12 bases map to TRBD2. The V gene's germline CDR1 is SGHKS and CDR2 YYEKEE (reference sequence). The junction had 8 bases not matched to a gene; V was cut back by 3 bases and J by 7 bases. The CDR3 spans 16 residues. CDR3 sequence reads: CASSSLTSGGRNEQFF. The DNA for the CDR3 is TGTGCCAGCAGCTCCTTGACTAGCGGGGGAAGGAATGAGCAGTTCTTC.

This rearrangement joins TRBV20-1 to TRBJ2-3; 11 bases are a match to TRBD2. Germline V gene data show CDR1 as DFQATT and CDR2 as SNEGSKA (reference sequence). There are 15 residues in the CDR3. The J segment lost 4 bases and the V segment lost 2 bases, leaving 5 bases of the junction unmatched. This CDR3 reads CSARSLAGGPDTQYF. The CDR3 coding sequence is TGCAGTGCTAGATCCCTAGCGGGAGGTCCAGATACGCAGTATTTT.

The rearrangement joins TRBV11-1 to TRBJ2-3; 9 bases are a match to TRBD2. The CDR3 sequence is 19 residues long. Germline values: CDR1 SGHAT, CDR2 FQDESV (reference sequence). V lost 5 bases, J lost 5 bases, and 20 bases stayed unmatched. As DNA, the CDR3 is TGTGCCAGCAGCCCCGGCGCGGTGGGAGCGGGAGGTCTGGGAGATACGCAGTATTTT. Its protein product is CASSPGAVGAGGLGDTQYF.

The J gene is TRBJ2-1, the V gene TRBV4-3, with 14 nucleotides matching TRBD2. Germline trimming cut 0 bases from V and 8 bases from J; bases unmatched to any gene: 9. In germline, CDR1 is LGHNA, CDR2 YSLEER. The CDR3 totals 18 residues. In DNA, the CDR3 is TGCGCCAGCAGCCAAGATCGGACTAGCGGGAGGAATTCTGATGAGCAGTTCTTC. Encoded protein: CASSQDRTSGRNSDEQFF.

The rearrangement joins TRBV24-1 to TRBJ1-5; D uncertain. The V and J ends lost 9 bases and 4 bases respectively, with 15 bases between them. Germline CDR1 and CDR2: KGHDR and SFDVKD. The CDR3 length is 14 residues. CDR3 nucleotides: TGTGCCACCGGTCGTGGGGATGGTAATCAGCCCCAGCATTTT. This gives the protein CATGRGDGNQPQHF.

The chain recombines TRBV28 with TRBJ2-1, with 7 bases aligning to TRBD1. Germline V gene sequence: CDR1 MDHEN, CDR2 SYDVKM. The CDR3 is 13 residues long. Trimming at V came to 5 bases and at J to 8 bases, leaving 6 bases not matched to a gene. DNA of the CDR3: TGTGCCAGCAGTAGTACAGGGGTCCATGAGCAGTTCTTC. Its protein is CASSSTGVHEQFF.

The chain links TRBV20-1 to TRBJ2-1; TRBD2 matches at 8 bases. V shed 6 bases and J 5 bases; nucleotides not matched to a gene: 9. Per the germline V gene, CDR1 is DFQATT and CDR2 is SNEGSKA (reference sequence). This CDR3 is built from 14 residues. The CDR3 reads CSAPQASGHNEQFF. The DNA for the CDR3 is TGCAGTGCGCCCCAGGCTAGCGGGCACAATGAGCAGTTCTTC.

V usage is TRBV5-1 and J usage is TRBJ2-3; TRBD2 agrees at 10 bases. This CDR3 has 16 amino acids. CDR1 and CDR2 (germline): SGHRS, YFSETQ. Losses at the gene ends were 6 bases for V and 0 bases for J; bases not matched to a gene: 7. The CDR3 sequence: CASTSGGYSSTDTQYF. The CDR3 DNA is TGCGCCAGCACTAGCGGGGGATATTCTAGCACAGATACGCAGTATTTT.

V gene TRBV28 combines with J gene TRBJ1-1; perhaps TRBD1 as D (6 bases). V shed 10 bases and J shed 1 base, with 13 bases lying between them. This CDR3 has 13 residues. The germline V gene has CDR1 MDHEN and CDR2 SYDVKM. CDR3: CATSGQWNTEAFF. In DNA form, the CDR3 reads TGTGCCACTTCGGGACAATGGAACACTGAAGCTTTCTTT.

The chain uses TRBV7-2 and TRBJ2-1; TRBD2 matches at 11 bases. The CDR3 loop spans 15 amino acids. Germline-derived CDR1 and CDR2 are SGHTA and FQGNSA. Trimming took 0 bases from V and 9 from J; bases not matched to a gene: 4. CDR3 nucleotide sequence: TGTGCCAGCAGCTTAGCGGCCGGGACTAGCGGTGAGCAGTTCTTC. Amino acid sequence: CASSLAAGTSGEQFF.

The chain is built from TRBV20-1 and TRBJ1-1; D ambiguous. Trimming cost V 6 bases and J 4 bases, with 12 bases left between them. Germline CDR1 is DFQATT and CDR2 is SNEGSKA (reference sequence). This CDR3 spans 12 amino acids. The CDR3 coding sequence is TGCAGTGCAGCTGGTCCTCCCACTGAAGCTTTCTTT. Amino acid sequence: CSAAGPPTEAFF.